This T cell receptor (beta chain) comes out of a study of cytomegalovirus exposure and HLA in healthy donors. PCR primers comprised 60 Vbeta and 13 Jbeta primers. In the authors' methods: As a later analysis found, there were 60 million to 90 million unique TCR beta chains, of which roughly 11 million were shared. TCRdb's table, derived via immunoSEQ multiplex PCR, lists solely in-frame clones and lacks some. The DNA gave D and trimming, while V, J and clone size come from that table. The table lists some 100,000 clones, 60% to 85% of them singletons. There were likely unrecorded immune exposures, though donors were nominally healthy when sampled. This CDR3 is built from 13 residues. In germline, CDR1 is ENHRY, CDR2 SYGVKD. V trimming: 6 bases; J trimming: 8 bases; junction bases outside the gene matches: 1. A note on this clone: The antigen remains undetermined.

Study results and limitations: Exclusion applied to some V segments, including TRBV6-2 and TRBV6-3, as they were indistinguishable. Accurate HLA-A and HLA-B prediction from TCR beta sequences was reported for most subjects.

V usage is TRBV10-3 and J usage is TRBJ2-1, with 13 bases matching TRBD2. Sequencing input: PBMCs. This clonotype was sampled from a woman aged 40 to 50 in good health and CMV-seropositive. This CDR3 reads CAIRGLAGHEQFF. The CDR3 DNA reads TGTGCCATCAGGGGACTAGCGGGGCATGAGCAGTTCTTC.